The rows below give T cell receptor beta chains drawn from one sample of a study of shared clonotypes between healthy human individuals. Produced via immunoSEQ multiplex PCR; TCRdb's table is partial and in-frame only. The sample contains millions of clones, approximately 92% of which appear only once. Sequenced material: naive CD4+ T cells sorted from blood. The receptors were sampled from a man aged 18 to 30 in good health. Both conserved end residues are part of each CDR3. The D gene is left open where the match is weak. Where a row states a size, it is once, few, many or the class of an expanded clone; other rows omit it.

clone_size j_call v_call d_call cdr3_aa cdr3_nt
- TRBJ1-5 TRBV7-8 - CASSLETRLNQPQHF TGTGCCAGCAGCTTAGAGACCCGACTAAATCAGCCCCAGCATTTT
- TRBJ2-3 TRBV7-9 - CASSLGLLTDTQYF TGTGCCAGCAGTCTGGGACTGCTCACAGATACGCAGTATTTT
- TRBJ2-7 TRBV10-3 TRBD2 CAISSGLAGVYEQYF TGTGCCATCAGTTCGGGACTAGCGGGAGTGTACGAGCAGTACTTC
- TRBJ2-3 TRBV7-2 TRBD2 CASSLSGRSSTDTQYF TGTGCCAGCAGCTTGAGCGGGAGATCAAGCACAGATACGCAGTATTTT
- TRBJ2-7 TRBV29-1 TRBD2 CSVPAGGGVDEQYF TGCAGCGTCCCGGCGGGGGGCGGTGTGGACGAGCAGTACTTC
- TRBJ2-3 TRBV5-4 - CASSLDRTSTDTQYF TGTGCCAGCAGCCTAGACAGGACTAGCACAGATACGCAGTATTTT
- TRBJ1-1 TRBV30 - CAWRANLNTEAFF TGTGCCTGGAGGGCGAACCTAAACACTGAAGCTTTCTTT
- TRBJ2-7 TRBV2 TRBD2 CASKTSGSYEQYF TGTGCCAGCAAGACTAGCGGTAGTTACGAGCAGTACTTC
few TRBJ1-5 TRBV10-1 TRBD1 CASSSGQKPYSNQPQHF TGCGCCAGCAGCTCGGGACAGAAACCCTATAGCAATCAGCCCCAGCATTTT
- TRBJ2-1 TRBV5-1 - CASSLSGSSYNEQFF TGCGCCAGCAGCTTATCGGGGAGCTCCTACAATGAGCAGTTCTTC
- TRBJ2-1 TRBV6-6 - CASSPNPRFDEQFF TGTGCCAGCAGTCCGAATCCTAGGTTTGATGAGCAGTTCTTC
- TRBJ1-2 TRBV5-1 TRBD1 CASSLQGAIDGYTF TGCGCCAGCAGCTTACAGGGGGCTATCGATGGCTACACCTTC
- TRBJ1-2 TRBV30 - CAWSKGSMSYGYTF TGTGCCTGGAGTAAGGGTTCTATGAGCTATGGCTACACCTTC
- TRBJ2-7 TRBV18 - CASSPGSSYEQYF TGTGCCAGCTCACCCGGGAGCTCCTACGAGCAGTACTTC
- TRBJ1-2 TRBV18 - CASSPSDDGNYGYTF TGTGCCAGCTCACCCTCGGATGACGGGAACTATGGCTACACCTTC
- TRBJ1-1 TRBV9 - CASSREEATEAFF TGTGCCAGCAGCCGGGAGGAGGCCACTGAAGCTTTCTTT